The 22 T cell receptor beta chains in this list originate from one sample, sequenced in a study of type 1 regulatory T cells. In TCRdb, the reads were re-called with MiXCR into one record per CDR3 protein. Here the sample spans 80,000 to 100,000 distinct CDR3 sequences, 31% being singletons. Sequencing was performed on CD4+ T cells, either the whole sample or a sorted fraction (not recorded which). The receptor source for this set is a human donor in good health.

This rearrangement joins TRBV20-1 to TRBJ2-7, with 7 bases that match TRBD1. Germline CDR1 and CDR2: DFQATT and SNEGSKA (reference sequence). The CDR3 has 12 amino acids. Trimming at V came to 5 bases and at J to 4 bases, leaving 5 bases not matched to a gene. The CDR3 protein is CSAPDRLYEQYF. The DNA of the CDR3 is TGCAGTGCTCCGGACAGGTTATACGAGCAGTACTTC.

This clonotype was detected only once. At one end the junction does not follow the germline gene, possibly because of a read error. The chain recombines TRBV29-1 with TRBJ2-7; weak D call: TRBD2 (6 bases). Germline lookup yields CDR1 SQVTM and CDR2 ANQGSEA. The CDR3 has 13 residues. The CDR3 DNA follows: TGCAGCATTGAAAGCGGGCCCTCCTACGAGCAGTACTTC. It specifies CSIESGPSYEQYF.

Many counts were recorded for this clonotype. One end of the junction fails to match germline, which may point to a read error. J is TRBJ1-6 and V is TRBV15; the D gene is possibly TRBD1 (5 bases). Per germline, CDR1 LNHNV and CDR2 YYDKDF (reference sequence). The CDR3 has 14 residues. The CDR3 sequence: CATGRESGNSPLHF. CDR3 sequence (DNA): TGTGCCACCGGCAGGGAGAGTGGGAATTCACCCCTCCACTTT.

The sample holds many counts of this clonotype. V and J are TRBV10-3 and TRBJ2-3; D is undetermined. CDR3 length: 14 residues. The germline CDR1 and CDR2 sequences are ENHRY and SYGVKD. Trimming took 9 bases from V and 0 from J, leaving 13 bases between them. CDR3 coding DNA: TGTGCCATAAAAGGAGCTGTAAGCACAGATACGCAGTATTTT. Its translation: CAIKGAVSTDTQYF.

This clonotype has more than one count but fewer than ten. The chain has TRBV20-1 and TRBJ2-7; D not resolved. Germline-derived CDR1 and CDR2 are DFQATT and SNEGSKA (reference sequence). The length of the CDR3 is 15 residues. V lost 5 bases and J 3 bases, leaving 20 bases between the germline ends. The CDR3 protein is CSAFNRIHLDYEQYF. CDR3 DNA sequence: TGCAGTGCTTTCAACCGTATACACCTAGACTACGAGCAGTACTTC.

This clonotype was found a few times. The gene calls are TRBV29-1 and TRBJ2-7, with 12 bases that match TRBD2. Per the germline V gene, CDR1 is SQVTM and CDR2 is ANQGSEA. Trimming cost V 7 bases and J 6 bases; bases outside gene matches: 7. The CDR3 length is 13 residues. The CDR3 sequence is CSARTSGTVEQYF. For the CDR3, the DNA is TGCAGCGCTAGGACTAGCGGGACAGTCGAGCAGTACTTC.

V usage is TRBV2 and J usage is TRBJ1-6; tentative D call: TRBD1 (6 bases). The CDR3 totals 16 residues. CDR1 is SNHLY, CDR2 FYNNEI, per germline. V was shortened by 3 bases and J by 9 bases, with 18 bases between the two germline ends. The CDR3 sequence is CASSDGGKAPVSPLHF. CDR3 DNA sequence: TGTGCCAGCAGTGATGGGGGCAAGGCCCCGGTTTCACCCCTCCACTTT.

This clonotype was detected a few times. The rearrangement uses TRBV29-1 and TRBJ2-5, with TRBD2 identical over 14 bases. The CDR3 has 16 amino acids. The trim removed 2 bases at V and 2 bases at J, leaving 4 bases unmatched. Looked up from germline, CDR1 is SQVTM and CDR2 is ANQGSEA. CDR3 sequence (DNA): TGCAGCGTTGAAAGAGGGACTAGCGGGAGACAAGAGACCCAGTACTTC. The encoded protein is CSVERGTSGRQETQYF.

The chain employs TRBV13 and TRBJ2-1; maybe TRBD2 (6 bases). There are 16 residues in the CDR3. Looked up from germline, CDR1 is PRHDT and CDR2 is FYEKMQ (reference sequence). With 0 bases removed from V and 2 bases from J, the gap between germline ends came to 11 bases. Written as DNA, the CDR3 is TGTGCCAGCAGCTTAGGCGGGGACTTAACCTACAATGAGCAGTTCTTC. It specifies CASSLGGDLTYNEQFF.

This clonotype was recorded a few times. V and J are TRBV6-2 or TRBV6-3 and TRBJ2-5, with 11 bases identical to TRBD2. The length of the CDR3 is 19 residues. With 0 bases clipped from V and 1 base from J, the junction kept 10 bases outside the gene matches. The V gene's germline CDR1 is MNHEY and CDR2 SVGEGT. The CDR3 here is CASSYSEGLAGGLQETQYF. The CDR3 DNA sequence: TGTGCCAGCAGTTACTCCGAGGGTCTAGCGGGAGGACTCCAAGAGACCCAGTACTTC.

This clonotype was counted a few times. The chain joins TRBV7-2 to TRBJ2-1, with a weak D call TRBD2 (5 bases). The ends were cut back, 1 base at V and 9 bases at J, with 19 bases in the middle. Germline V CDR1 and CDR2: SGHTA, FQGNSA. The CDR3 is 16 residues long. The CDR3 spells CASSLEASSLFGEQFF. The CDR3, as DNA: TGTGCCAGCAGCTTAGAGGCTAGCAGTCTCTTCGGTGAGCAGTTCTTC. Full variable domain (remainder filled in from reference TRBV7-2 and TRBJ2-1): GAGVSQSPSNKVTEKGKDVELRCDPISGHTALYWYRQSLGQGLEFLIYFQGNSAPDKSGLPSDRFSAERTGGSVSTLTIQRTQQEDSAVYLCASSLEASSLFGEQFFGPGTRLTVL.

This clonotype was picked up a small number of times. V gene TRBV6-5 combines with J gene TRBJ2-5; a possible D gene is TRBD1 (5 bases). V lost 2 bases, J lost 5 bases, and 12 bases lay in between. Looked up from germline, CDR1 is MNHEY and CDR2 is SVGAGI. This CDR3 is 14 amino acids long. The CDR3 loop reads CASSYGAIGETQYF. CDR3 bases: TGTGCCAGCAGTTACGGGGCCATCGGGGAGACCCAGTACTTC.

The chain is built from TRBV5-1 and TRBJ2-7; TRBD1 aligns across 8 bases. There are 13 residues in the CDR3. Trimming took 4 bases from V and 5 from J; bases not matched to a gene: 5. Germline loops: CDR1 SGHRS, CDR2 YFSETQ. The CDR3 here is CASSVSTGDEQYF. CDR3 nucleotide sequence: TGCGCCAGCAGCGTATCGACAGGGGACGAGCAGTACTTC.

The chain combines TRBV9 with TRBJ2-6; 9 bases agree with TRBD1. The germline V gene has CDR1 SGDLS and CDR2 YYNGEE. With 3 bases clipped from V and 3 bases from J, the junction kept 10 bases outside the gene matches. This CDR3 contains 18 residues. The CDR3 nucleotides read TGTGCCAGCAGCGGAATCCGGGACAGGGCAGGTGGGGCCAACGTCCTGACTTTC. It yields the protein CASSGIRDRAGGANVLTF.

This clonotype was counted many times. The CDR3 coding sequence is TGTGCCAGCAGTTACTCCTACACCGGGGAGCTGTTTTTT. This translates into CASSYSYTGELFF. The chain uses TRBV6-2 or TRBV6-3 and TRBJ2-2; D not resolved. V was cut by 0 bases and J by 3 bases, with 2 bases left in between. Germline values: CDR1 MNHEY, CDR2 SVGEGT. The CDR3 length is 13 residues.

This clonotype was recorded a few times. V usage is TRBV20-1 and J usage is TRBJ1-3, with 8 bases matching TRBD1. The V gene's germline CDR1 is DFQATT and CDR2 SNEGSKA (reference sequence). The CDR3 covers 16 residues. The J segment lost 2 bases and the V segment lost 2 bases, leaving 8 bases of the junction unmatched. CDR3 sequence reads: CSARRDRGKAGNTIYF. The DNA for the CDR3 is TGCAGTGCTAGACGTGACAGGGGAAAGGCTGGAAACACCATATATTTT.

This clonotype was counted only a few times. The CDR3 DNA sequence: TGTGCCAGCAGCTTGGTCGGAGGGACTAGCGGGAGTTATGAGCAGTTCTTC. Amino acid sequence: CASSLVGGTSGSYEQFF. The chain couples TRBV5-8 to TRBJ2-1, with TRBD2 identical over 14 bases. V shed 0 bases, J shed 8 bases, and the junction held 7 bases outside the gene matches. CDR3 length: 17 residues. Germline CDR1 is SGHTS and CDR2 is YDEGEE.

This clonotype was picked up a small number of times. V usage is TRBV24-1 and J usage is TRBJ2-2; the D gene is possibly TRBD1 (5 bases). The ends were cut back, 2 bases at V and 3 bases at J, with 12 bases in the middle. The CDR3 consists of 16 residues. Germline lookup yields CDR1 KGHDR and CDR2 SFDVKD. The CDR3 here is CATSDSFVGDTGELFF. CDR3 nucleotides: TGTGCCACCAGTGATTCCTTTGTAGGGGACACCGGGGAGCTGTTTTTT.

V and J are TRBV4-2 and TRBJ2-1, with 9 bases matching TRBD2. V was clipped by 4 bases and J by 7 bases; unmatched bases: 20. From germline, CDR1 is LGHNA and CDR2 YNFKEQ. The CDR3 contains 19 residues. CDR3 nucleotide sequence: TGTGCCAGCAGCCTGCGGGGGAGCGGGGGGACAACAAAAGGGAATGAGCAGTTCTTC. Its protein product is CASSLRGSGGTTKGNEQFF.

The V and J genes are TRBV20-1 and TRBJ2-1; D is ambiguous. Germline V gene data show CDR1 as DFQATT and CDR2 as SNEGSKA (reference sequence). With 5 bases removed from V and 5 bases from J, the gap between germline ends came to 16 bases. This CDR3 has 14 amino acids. The CDR3: CSAYSRALNNEQFF. For the CDR3, the DNA is TGCAGTGCTTATTCCCGGGCGCTTAACAATGAGCAGTTCTTC.

J is TRBJ2-2 and V is TRBV2; 8 bases line up with TRBD1. Germline-derived CDR1 and CDR2 are SNHLY and FYNNEI. V lost 2 bases and J lost 6; bases outside the gene matches: 5. The CDR3 runs to 15 residues. CDR3 sequence reads: CASSETRGHAGELFF. As DNA, the CDR3 is TGTGCCAGCAGTGAAACCAGGGGGCACGCCGGGGAGCTGTTTTTT.

V gene TRBV5-5 combines with J gene TRBJ2-2; the match to TRBD1 covers 7 bases. This CDR3 is built from 18 residues. CDR1 is SGHKS, CDR2 YYEKEE, per germline (reference sequence). V trimming: 4 bases; J trimming: 7 bases; junction bases outside the gene matches: 19. The CDR3 region has the DNA TGTGCCAGCAGCCCCGTCACAGGGGCCCTCGAGGGCATCGGGGAGCTGTTTTTT. It encodes CASSPVTGALEGIGELFF.